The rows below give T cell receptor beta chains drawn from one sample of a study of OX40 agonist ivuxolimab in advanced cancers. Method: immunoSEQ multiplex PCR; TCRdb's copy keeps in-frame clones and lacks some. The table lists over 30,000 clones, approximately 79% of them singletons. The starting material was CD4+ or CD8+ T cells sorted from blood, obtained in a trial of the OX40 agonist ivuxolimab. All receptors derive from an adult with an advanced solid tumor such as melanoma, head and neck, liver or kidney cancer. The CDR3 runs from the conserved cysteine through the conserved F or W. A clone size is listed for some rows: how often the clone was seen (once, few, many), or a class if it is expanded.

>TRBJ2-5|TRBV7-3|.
CASSLFGGLKETQYF
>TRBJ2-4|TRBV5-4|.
CASSYRGGKNIQYF
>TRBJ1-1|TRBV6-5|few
CASTFGNLAFF
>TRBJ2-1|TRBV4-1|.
CASSPGVLAGHEQFF
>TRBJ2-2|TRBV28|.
CASSFPRGLSGELFF
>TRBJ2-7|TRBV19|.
CASSMSGGAYEQYF
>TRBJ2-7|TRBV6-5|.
CASSTGGTGYYEQYF
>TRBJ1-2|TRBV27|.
CASSLSGGAWGYTF
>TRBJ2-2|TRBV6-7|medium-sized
CASSGHFTGELFF
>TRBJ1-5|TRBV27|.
CASKNTGGNQPQHF
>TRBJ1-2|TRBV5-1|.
CASSPSNPLNYGYTF
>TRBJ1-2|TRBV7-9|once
CASSQIWTAEPNYGYTF
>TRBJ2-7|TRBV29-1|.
CSVVNRGIDEQYF
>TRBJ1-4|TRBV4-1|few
CASSLKTAADNEKLFF
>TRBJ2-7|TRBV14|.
CASSQEGIKQYF
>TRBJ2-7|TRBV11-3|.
CASSLTSREEQYF
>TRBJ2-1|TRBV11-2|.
CASSLWSGTYNEQFF
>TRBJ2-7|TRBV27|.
CASSLPQTGGYYEQYF
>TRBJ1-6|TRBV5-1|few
CASSSGQKGDSSPLHF
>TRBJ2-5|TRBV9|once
CASSLDLAGGPGETQYF
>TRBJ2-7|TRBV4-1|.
CASSQDMVQGAIKYYEQYF
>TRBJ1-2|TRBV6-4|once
CASSSGARGYTF
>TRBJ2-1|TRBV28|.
CASRGTIEQFF
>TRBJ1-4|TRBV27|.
CASSFSHRSEKLFF
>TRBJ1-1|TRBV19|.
CASRTQGIEAFF
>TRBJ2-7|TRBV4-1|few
CASSPAAGQGYEQYF
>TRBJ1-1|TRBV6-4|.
CASSRSGTGNTEAFF
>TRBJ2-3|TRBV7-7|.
CASSPTPTGTDTQYF
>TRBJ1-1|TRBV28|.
CASTLTGVANTEAFF
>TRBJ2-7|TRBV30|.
CAWSVLGQESEQYF
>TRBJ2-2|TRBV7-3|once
CASSLSIDTGELFF
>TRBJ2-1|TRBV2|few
CASSEPHSSYNEQFF
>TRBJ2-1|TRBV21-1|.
CASSPLEGGPFEQFF
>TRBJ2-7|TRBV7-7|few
CASSLSSGVGEQYF
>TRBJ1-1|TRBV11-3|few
CAMHYPHEAFF
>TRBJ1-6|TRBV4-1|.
CASSQGDGSSYNSPLHF
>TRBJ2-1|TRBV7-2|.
CASSRPGTSGNEQFF
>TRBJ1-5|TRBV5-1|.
CVSSTGLNQPQHF
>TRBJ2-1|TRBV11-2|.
CASSLMRTSGGRFF
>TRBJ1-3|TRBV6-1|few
CASSVQTGRAGNTIYF
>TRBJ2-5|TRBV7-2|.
CASGTGTSFRETQYF
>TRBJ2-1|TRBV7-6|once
CASSRGSGQGADEQFF
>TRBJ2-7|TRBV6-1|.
CASSPMQGRSDEQYF